A selection of T cell receptor beta chains follows, all from one sample in a study of beta chain features in type 1 diabetes. Generated by immunoSEQ multiplex PCR, the TCRdb table keeps only in-frame clones and is missing some. Found here are fewer than 550,000 clones, about an eighth of them singletons; the top ten hold about 0.045%. Sequenced material: naive CD4+ T cells from blood. All receptors derive from a woman under 30 in good health. Each CDR3 is given with its conserved first and last residue. The D gene is left open where the match is weak. Rows may omit the clone size; those that give it use once, few, many or a size class.

abundance: -
v_gene: TRBV7-9
d_gene: -
j_gene: TRBJ2-1
CDR3aa: CASSLNIYNEQFF
CDR3nt: TGTGCCAGCAGCTTAAACATCTACAATGAGCAGTTCTTC

abundance: -
v_gene: TRBV27
d_gene: -
j_gene: TRBJ2-4
CDR3aa: CASSGGAKNIQYF
CDR3nt: TGTGCCAGCAGTGGGGGGGCCAAAAACATTCAGTACTTC

abundance: few
v_gene: TRBV4-1
d_gene: -
j_gene: TRBJ1-1
CDR3aa: CASSQGLDEAVNTEAFF
CDR3nt: TGCGCCAGCAGCCAAGGGTTGGATGAGGCGGTGAACACTGAAGCTTTCTTT

abundance: -
v_gene: TRBV13
d_gene: -
j_gene: TRBJ2-3
CDR3aa: CASTKLGPDTQYF
CDR3nt: TGTGCCAGCACCAAACTAGGTCCGGATACGCAGTATTTT

abundance: -
v_gene: TRBV4-2
d_gene: -
j_gene: TRBJ2-3
CDR3aa: CASSQEIAARETDTQYF
CDR3nt: TGTGCCAGCAGCCAAGAAATCGCAGCACGGGAGACAGATACGCAGTATTTT

abundance: few
v_gene: TRBV6-6
d_gene: TRBD2
j_gene: TRBJ2-5
CDR3aa: CASSYSISGGQETQYF
CDR3nt: TGTGCCAGCAGTTACTCGATTAGCGGGGGGCAGGAGACCCAGTACTTC

abundance: few
v_gene: TRBV30
d_gene: TRBD1
j_gene: TRBJ2-3
CDR3aa: CAWVTGADTQYF
CDR3nt: TGTGCCTGGGTTACAGGGGCAGATACGCAGTATTTT

abundance: -
v_gene: TRBV6-5
d_gene: -
j_gene: TRBJ2-3
CDR3aa: CASLGPPDTQYF
CDR3nt: TGTGCCAGCCTTGGGCCCCCGGATACGCAGTATTTT

abundance: -
v_gene: TRBV7-9
d_gene: -
j_gene: TRBJ2-1
CDR3aa: CASSLAGSDNEQFF
CDR3nt: TGTGCCAGCAGCTTAGCAGGGTCGGACAATGAGCAGTTCTTC

abundance: -
v_gene: TRBV25-1
d_gene: TRBD1
j_gene: TRBJ1-1
CDR3aa: CASSAGDSYTEAFF
CDR3nt: TGTGCCAGCAGTGCAGGGGACAGCTACACTGAAGCTTTCTTT

abundance: few
v_gene: TRBV4-3
d_gene: TRBD2
j_gene: TRBJ2-3
CDR3aa: CASSQELRSGGTDTQYF
CDR3nt: TGCGCCAGCAGCCAAGAGTTGAGGAGCGGGGGGACAGATACGCAGTATTTT

abundance: few
v_gene: TRBV5-1
d_gene: -
j_gene: TRBJ2-5
CDR3aa: CASSDLWTQYF
CDR3nt: TGCGCCAGCAGCGATTTGTGGACCCAGTACTTC

abundance: few
v_gene: TRBV6-1
d_gene: -
j_gene: TRBJ1-6
CDR3aa: CASSLGGSSPLHF
CDR3nt: TGTGCCAGCTCCCTAGGGGGATCGTCACCCCTCCACTTT

abundance: -
v_gene: TRBV19
d_gene: -
j_gene: TRBJ2-7
CDR3aa: CASSRPSSYEQYF
CDR3nt: TGTGCCAGTTCCAGGCCCAGCTCCTACGAGCAGTACTTC

abundance: few
v_gene: TRBV7-7
d_gene: -
j_gene: TRBJ2-2
CDR3aa: CASSRIGDNTGELFF
CDR3nt: TGTGCCAGCAGCAGAATCGGGGATAACACCGGGGAGCTGTTTTTT

abundance: -
v_gene: TRBV2
d_gene: -
j_gene: TRBJ1-1
CDR3aa: CASGAFGAAFF
CDR3nt: TGTGCCAGCGGGGCATTTGGGGCAGCTTTCTTT

abundance: -
v_gene: TRBV4-3
d_gene: -
j_gene: TRBJ2-1
CDR3aa: CASSQELLSVGQFF
CDR3nt: TGCGCCAGCAGCCAAGAGTTATTGAGTGTGGGGCAGTTCTTC

abundance: -
v_gene: TRBV6-1
d_gene: TRBD2
j_gene: TRBJ2-1
CDR3aa: CASSGLGGRSDEQFF
CDR3nt: TGTGCCAGCAGTGGGTTAGGCGGGAGGTCCGATGAGCAGTTCTTC

abundance: -
v_gene: TRBV5-4
d_gene: -
j_gene: TRBJ2-5
CDR3aa: CASSSGPQETQYF
CDR3nt: TGTGCCAGCAGCTCCGGGCCCCAAGAGACCCAGTACTTC

abundance: few
v_gene: TRBV29-1
d_gene: TRBD1
j_gene: TRBJ1-1
CDR3aa: CSVSRQGGTEAFF
CDR3nt: TGCAGCGTCTCCCGGCAGGGGGGAACTGAAGCTTTCTTT

abundance: -
v_gene: TRBV4-1
d_gene: -
j_gene: TRBJ1-1
CDR3aa: CASSQETYRTEAFF
CDR3nt: TGCGCCAGCAGCCAAGAAACGTATAGGACGGAAGCTTTCTTT

abundance: few
v_gene: TRBV9
d_gene: -
j_gene: TRBJ2-1
CDR3aa: CASSVGPMNEQFF
CDR3nt: TGTGCCAGCAGCGTAGGTCCGATGAATGAGCAGTTCTTC

abundance: -
v_gene: TRBV7-6
d_gene: -
j_gene: TRBJ1-2
CDR3aa: CASSRTTGYGGYTF
CDR3nt: TGTGCCAGCAGCCGTACGACAGGCTACGGAGGCTACACCTTC

abundance: few
v_gene: TRBV5-1
d_gene: -
j_gene: TRBJ2-5
CDR3aa: CASSLPGQETQYF
CDR3nt: TGCGCCAGCAGCTTGCCCGGGCAAGAGACCCAGTACTTC

abundance: -
v_gene: TRBV9
d_gene: -
j_gene: TRBJ2-3
CDR3aa: CASSSRPGPPTDTQYF
CDR3nt: TGTGCCAGCAGCTCTCGTCCGGGACCTCCCACAGATACGCAGTATTTT

abundance: -
v_gene: TRBV15
d_gene: -
j_gene: TRBJ1-5
CDR3aa: CATSRDRGNQPQHF
CDR3nt: TGTGCCACCAGCAGAGATAGGGGGAACCAGCCCCAGCATTTT

abundance: -
v_gene: TRBV4-1
d_gene: -
j_gene: TRBJ2-3
CDR3aa: CASSRNIVGSDTQYF
CDR3nt: TGCGCCAGCAGCCGCAATATCGTGGGGTCAGATACGCAGTATTTT

abundance: few
v_gene: TRBV5-1
d_gene: -
j_gene: TRBJ1-2
CDR3aa: CASSWGRRDGGYTF
CDR3nt: TGCGCCAGCAGCTGGGGACGAAGGGATGGAGGCTACACCTTC